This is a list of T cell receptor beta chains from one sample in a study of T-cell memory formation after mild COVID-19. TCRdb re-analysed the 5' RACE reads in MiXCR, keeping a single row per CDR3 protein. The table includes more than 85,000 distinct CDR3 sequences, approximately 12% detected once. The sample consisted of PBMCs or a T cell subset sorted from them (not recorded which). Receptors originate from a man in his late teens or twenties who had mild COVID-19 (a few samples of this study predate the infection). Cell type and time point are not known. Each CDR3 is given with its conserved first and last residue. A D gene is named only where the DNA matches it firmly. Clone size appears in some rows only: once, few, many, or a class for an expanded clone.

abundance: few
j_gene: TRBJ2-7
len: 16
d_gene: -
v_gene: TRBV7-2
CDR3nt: TGTGCCAGCAGCTTGGTGACCGGGGGGCCAACCTACGAGCAGTACTTC
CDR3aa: CASSLVTGGPTYEQYF

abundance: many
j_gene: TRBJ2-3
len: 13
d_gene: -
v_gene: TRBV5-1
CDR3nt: TGCGCCAGCAGGTCGGACAGCACAGATACGCAGTATTTT
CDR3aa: CASRSDSTDTQYF

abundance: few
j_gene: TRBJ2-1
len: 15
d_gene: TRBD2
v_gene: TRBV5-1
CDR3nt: TGCGCCAGCAGACCGAGCGGGGACTCCTACAATGAGCAGTTCTTC
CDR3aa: CASRPSGDSYNEQFF

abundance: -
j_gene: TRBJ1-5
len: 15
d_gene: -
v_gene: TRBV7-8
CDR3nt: TGTGCCAGCAGCCAAGGTTTTTTGGGGGGACAGCCCCAGCATTTT
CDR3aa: CASSQGFLGGQPQHF

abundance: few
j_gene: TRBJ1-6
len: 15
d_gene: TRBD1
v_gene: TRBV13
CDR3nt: TGTGCCAGCAGCAAGGACAGGGCGGTTGATTCACCCCTCCACTTT
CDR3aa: CASSKDRAVDSPLHF

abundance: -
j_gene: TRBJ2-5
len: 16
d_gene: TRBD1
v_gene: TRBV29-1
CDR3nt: TGCAGCGTTGCCGGGGTAGGACAGGGTCCCGAAGAGACCCAGTACTTC
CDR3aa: CSVAGVGQGPEETQYF

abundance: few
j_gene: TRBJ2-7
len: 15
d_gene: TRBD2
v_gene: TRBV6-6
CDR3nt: TGTGCCAGCAGCCCTATAAGCGGGGGGGCCGCCGAGCAGTACTTC
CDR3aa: CASSPISGGAAEQYF

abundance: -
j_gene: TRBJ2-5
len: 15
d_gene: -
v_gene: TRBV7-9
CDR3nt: TGTGCCAGCAGCTTAGAAGGAGGCTTGGTTGAGACCCAGTACTTC
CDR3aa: CASSLEGGLVETQYF

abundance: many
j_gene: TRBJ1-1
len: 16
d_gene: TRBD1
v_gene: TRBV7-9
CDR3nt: TGTGCCAGCAGCTTCGGGACAGGTTTCTTGGACACTGAAGCTTTCTTT
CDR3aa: CASSFGTGFLDTEAFF

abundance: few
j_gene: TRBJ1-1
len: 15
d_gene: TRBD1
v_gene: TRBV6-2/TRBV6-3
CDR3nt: TGTGCCAGCAGTCCCGGACAGGGGGCTAACACTGAAGCTTTCTTT
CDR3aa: CASSPGQGANTEAFF

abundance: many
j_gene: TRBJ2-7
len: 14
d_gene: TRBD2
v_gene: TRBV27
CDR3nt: TGTGCCAGCAGTCAGGGACTAGCGGGGGACGAGCAGTACTTC
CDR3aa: CASSQGLAGDEQYF

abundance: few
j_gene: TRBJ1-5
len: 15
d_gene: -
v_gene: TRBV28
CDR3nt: TGTGCCTTAGGGGTGGGGTTTCGGAGCAATCAGCCCCAGCATTTT
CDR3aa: CALGVGFRSNQPQHF

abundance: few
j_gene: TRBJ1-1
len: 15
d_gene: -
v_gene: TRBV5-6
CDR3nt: TGTGCCAGCAGCTTGGTGGCACGGCTGAACACTGAAGCTTTCTTT
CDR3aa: CASSLVARLNTEAFF

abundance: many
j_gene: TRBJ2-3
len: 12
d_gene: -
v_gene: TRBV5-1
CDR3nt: TGCGCCAGCAGACACGACACAGATACGCAGTATTTT
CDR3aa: CASRHDTDTQYF

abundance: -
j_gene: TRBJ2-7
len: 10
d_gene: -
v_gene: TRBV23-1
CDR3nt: TGCGCCAGCACGGAGTACGAGCAGTACTTC
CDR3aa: CASTEYEQYF

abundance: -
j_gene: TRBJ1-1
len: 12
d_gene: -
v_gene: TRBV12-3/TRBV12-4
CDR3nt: TGTGCCAGCAGTTCCCCGGGGGGCCAAGCTTTCTTT
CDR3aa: CASSSPGGQAFF

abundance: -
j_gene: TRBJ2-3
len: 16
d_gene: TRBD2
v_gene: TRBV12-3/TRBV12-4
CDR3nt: TGTGCCAGCATCCTATCCTTAGCGGGGGACACAGATACGCAGTATTTT
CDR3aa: CASILSLAGDTDTQYF

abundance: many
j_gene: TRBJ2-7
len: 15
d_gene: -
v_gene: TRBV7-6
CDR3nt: TGTGCCAGCAGCTGGACACAGGCGGGGACCTACGAGCAGTACTTC
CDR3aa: CASSWTQAGTYEQYF

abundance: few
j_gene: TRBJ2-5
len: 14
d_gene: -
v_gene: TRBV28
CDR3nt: TGTGCCAGCAGGCCCTCAGGCTCCGGAGAGACCCAGTACTTC
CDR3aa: CASRPSGSGETQYF

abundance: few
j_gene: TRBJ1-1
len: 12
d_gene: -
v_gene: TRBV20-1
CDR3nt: TGCAGTGCTAGAGATCGGGAGGCTGAAGCTTTCTTT
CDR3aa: CSARDREAEAFF

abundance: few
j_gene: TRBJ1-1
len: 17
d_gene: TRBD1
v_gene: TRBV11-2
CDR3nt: TGTGCCAGCAGCTTAGGGGGAACAAGACAGGGGTACACTGAAGCTTTCTTT
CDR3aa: CASSLGGTRQGYTEAFF

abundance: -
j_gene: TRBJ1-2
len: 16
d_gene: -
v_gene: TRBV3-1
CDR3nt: TGTGCCAGCAGCCAAGAAGGGCAGGGGATTAGTTATGGCTACACCTTC
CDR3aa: CASSQEGQGISYGYTF

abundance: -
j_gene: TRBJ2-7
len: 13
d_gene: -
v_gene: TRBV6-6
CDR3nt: TGTGCCAGCAGTTACTCGACAGGAAACGAGCAGTACTTC
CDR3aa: CASSYSTGNEQYF

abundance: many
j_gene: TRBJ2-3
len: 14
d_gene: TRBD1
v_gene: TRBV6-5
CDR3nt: TGTGCCAGCAGAACACAGGGGGCTGTAGATACGCAGTATTTT
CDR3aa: CASRTQGAVDTQYF

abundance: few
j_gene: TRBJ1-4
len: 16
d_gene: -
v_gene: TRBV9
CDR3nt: TGTGCCAGCAGCGTTAGGGGATTTGCAACTAATGAAAAACTGTTTTTT
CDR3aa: CASSVRGFATNEKLFF

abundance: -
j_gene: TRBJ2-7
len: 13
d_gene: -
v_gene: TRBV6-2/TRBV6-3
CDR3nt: TGTGCCAGCAGTTCCGGGATAGGCTACGAGCAGTACTTC
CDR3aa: CASSSGIGYEQYF

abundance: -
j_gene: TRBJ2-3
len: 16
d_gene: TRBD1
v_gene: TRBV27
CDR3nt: TGTGCCAGCAGTTTAGGACTCTGGGACAGCCCAGATACGCAGTATTTT
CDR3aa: CASSLGLWDSPDTQYF

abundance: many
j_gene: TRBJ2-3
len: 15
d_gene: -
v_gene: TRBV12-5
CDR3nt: TGTGCTAGTGGTTTGGGCAGTCTGTCGACAGATACGCAGTATTTT
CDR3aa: CASGLGSLSTDTQYF

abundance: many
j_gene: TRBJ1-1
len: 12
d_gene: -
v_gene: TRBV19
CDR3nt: TGTGCCAGTAGGGGAGGGAACACTGAAGCTTTCTTT
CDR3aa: CASRGGNTEAFF

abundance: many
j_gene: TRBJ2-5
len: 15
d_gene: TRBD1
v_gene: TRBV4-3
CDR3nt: TGCGCCAGCAGCCAAGCACAGGGGGTCGGGGAGACCCAGTACTTC
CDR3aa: CASSQAQGVGETQYF

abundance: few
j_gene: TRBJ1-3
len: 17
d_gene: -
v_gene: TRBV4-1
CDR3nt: TGCGCCAGCAGCCAAGATCGGCAGGGGAGCTCTGGAAACACCATATATTTT
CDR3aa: CASSQDRQGSSGNTIYF

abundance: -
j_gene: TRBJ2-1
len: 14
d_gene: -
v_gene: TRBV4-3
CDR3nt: TGCGCCAGCAGCCAAGATCGCCGGGGGAATGAGCAGTTCTTC
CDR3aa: CASSQDRRGNEQFF

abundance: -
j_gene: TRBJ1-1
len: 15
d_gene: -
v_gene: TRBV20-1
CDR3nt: TGCAGTGCTAGAGATAGGGTGGGGGGAGACACTGAAGCTTTCTTT
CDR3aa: CSARDRVGGDTEAFF

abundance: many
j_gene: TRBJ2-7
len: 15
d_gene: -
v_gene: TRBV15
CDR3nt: TGTGCCACCAGCAGAGATAGCCTAGCTGGGAGCGAGCAGTACTTC
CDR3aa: CATSRDSLAGSEQYF

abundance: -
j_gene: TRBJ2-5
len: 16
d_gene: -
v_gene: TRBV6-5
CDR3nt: TGTGCCAGCAGTAAGGGGTTGCTCAACGCAGGGGAGACCCAGTACTTC
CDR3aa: CASSKGLLNAGETQYF

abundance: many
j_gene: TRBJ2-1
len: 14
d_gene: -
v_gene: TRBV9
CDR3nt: TGTGCCAGCAGCTTGGGGACTTCGTACAATGAGCAGTTCTTC
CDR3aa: CASSLGTSYNEQFF

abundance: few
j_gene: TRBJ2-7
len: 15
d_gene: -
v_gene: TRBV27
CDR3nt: TGTGCCAGCAGTTTAGGCACAGGGTTCGCCTACGAGCAGTACTTC
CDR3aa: CASSLGTGFAYEQYF

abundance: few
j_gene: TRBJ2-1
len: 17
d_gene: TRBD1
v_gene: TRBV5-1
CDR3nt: TGCGCCAGCAGCATACGGACACAGGGGGCGATCTACAATGAGCAGTTCTTC
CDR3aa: CASSIRTQGAIYNEQFF

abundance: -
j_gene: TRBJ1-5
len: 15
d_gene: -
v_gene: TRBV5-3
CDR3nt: TGTGCCAGAATCCTGACAGGAGACGGCAATCAGCCCCAGCATTTT
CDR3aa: CARILTGDGNQPQHF

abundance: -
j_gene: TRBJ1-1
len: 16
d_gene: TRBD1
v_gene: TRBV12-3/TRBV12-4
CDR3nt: TGTGCCAGCAGGGCCGGGACAGGGCTCATGAACACTGAAGCTTTCTTT
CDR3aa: CASRAGTGLMNTEAFF

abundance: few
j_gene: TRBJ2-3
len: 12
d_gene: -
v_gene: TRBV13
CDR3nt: TGTGCCAGCAGCTTAGATTGGGGGACGCAGTATTTT
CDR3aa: CASSLDWGTQYF

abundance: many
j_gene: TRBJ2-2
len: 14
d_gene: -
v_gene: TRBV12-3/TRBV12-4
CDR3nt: TGTGCCAGCAGTTTAGCGGATAACACCGGGGAGCTGTTTTTT
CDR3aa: CASSLADNTGELFF

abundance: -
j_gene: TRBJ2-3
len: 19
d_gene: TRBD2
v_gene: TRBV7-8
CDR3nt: TGTGCCAGCAGCTCCCCAAGAGTACTAGCGGGGGCTAGCACAGATACGCAGTATTTT
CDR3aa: CASSSPRVLAGASTDTQYF

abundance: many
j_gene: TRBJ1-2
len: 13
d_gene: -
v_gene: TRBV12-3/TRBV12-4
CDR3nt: TGTGCCAGCAGTCAGACACTTAACTATGGCTACACCTTC
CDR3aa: CASSQTLNYGYTF

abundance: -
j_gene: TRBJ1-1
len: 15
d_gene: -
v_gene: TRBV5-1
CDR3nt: TGCGCCAGCAGCCCACTGTCCGCGGACCTCCCTGAAGCTTTCTTT
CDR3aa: CASSPLSADLPEAFF

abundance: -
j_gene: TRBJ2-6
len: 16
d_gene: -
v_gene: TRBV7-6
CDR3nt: TGTGCCAGCAGCTTAACCCTGACAGCTGGGGCCAACGTCCTGACTTTC
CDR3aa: CASSLTLTAGANVLTF

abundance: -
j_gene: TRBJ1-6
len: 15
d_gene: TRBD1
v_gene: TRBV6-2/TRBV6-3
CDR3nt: TGTGCCAGCACAGTTGGACAGGGGTTTAATTCACCCCTCCACTTT
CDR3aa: CASTVGQGFNSPLHF

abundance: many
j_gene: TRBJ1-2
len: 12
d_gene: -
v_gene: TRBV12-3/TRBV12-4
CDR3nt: TGTGCCAGCAGGAACAGGAGTTATGGCTACACCTTC
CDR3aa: CASRNRSYGYTF

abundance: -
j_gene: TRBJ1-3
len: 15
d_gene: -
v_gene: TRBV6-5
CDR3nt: TGTGCCAGCAGCCCCGACGGCAACTCTGGAAACACCATATATTTT
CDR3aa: CASSPDGNSGNTIYF

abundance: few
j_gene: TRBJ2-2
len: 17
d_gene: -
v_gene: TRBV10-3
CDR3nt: TGTGCCATCAATCCGTCAGCACCGCACCGAAACACCGGGGAGCTGTTTTTT
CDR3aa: CAINPSAPHRNTGELFF

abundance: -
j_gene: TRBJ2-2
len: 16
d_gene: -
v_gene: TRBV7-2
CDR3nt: TGTGCCAGCAGCTTCGATTTAAACGGACTTACCGGGGAGCTGTTTTTT
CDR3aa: CASSFDLNGLTGELFF

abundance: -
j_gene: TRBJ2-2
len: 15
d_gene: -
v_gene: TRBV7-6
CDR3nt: TGTGCCAGCAGCTTATACAGGGTGGGCACCGGGGAGCTGTTTTTT
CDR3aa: CASSLYRVGTGELFF

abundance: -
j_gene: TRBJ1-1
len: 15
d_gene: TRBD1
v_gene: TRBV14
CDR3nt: TGTGCCAGCAGCGAAGTGGTCAGGGGGCACACTGAAGCTTTCTTT
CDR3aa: CASSEVVRGHTEAFF

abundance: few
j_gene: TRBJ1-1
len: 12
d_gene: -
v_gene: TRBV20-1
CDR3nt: TGCAGTGCTAGAGATCTGGCGCCTGAAGCTTTCTTT
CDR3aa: CSARDLAPEAFF

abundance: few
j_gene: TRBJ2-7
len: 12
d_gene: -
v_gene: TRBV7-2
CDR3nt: TGTGCCAGCGCGGACGGATCCTACGAGCAGTACTTC
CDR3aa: CASADGSYEQYF

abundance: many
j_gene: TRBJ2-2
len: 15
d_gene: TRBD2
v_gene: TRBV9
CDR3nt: TGTGCCAGCAGCGTTAGCGGGTCCAACACCGGGGAGCTGTTTTTT
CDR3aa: CASSVSGSNTGELFF

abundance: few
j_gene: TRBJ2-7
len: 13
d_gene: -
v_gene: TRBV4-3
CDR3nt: TGCGCCAGCAGCCAGGACGGACTCTACGAGCAGTACTTC
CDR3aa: CASSQDGLYEQYF

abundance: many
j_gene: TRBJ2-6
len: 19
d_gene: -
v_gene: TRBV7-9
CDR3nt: TGTGCCAGCAGCCACACCGCGGACGGACTCCTCTCTGGGGCCAACGTCCTGACTTTC
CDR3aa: CASSHTADGLLSGANVLTF

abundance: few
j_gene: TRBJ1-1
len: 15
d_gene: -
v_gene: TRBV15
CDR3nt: TGTGCCACCAGCACCCCTACCGCCGGGGTCGCTGAAGCTTTCTTT
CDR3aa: CATSTPTAGVAEAFF

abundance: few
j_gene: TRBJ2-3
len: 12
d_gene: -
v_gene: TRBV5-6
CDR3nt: TGTGCCAGCAGCTCGGGCGAATTAACGCAGTATTTT
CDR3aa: CASSSGELTQYF